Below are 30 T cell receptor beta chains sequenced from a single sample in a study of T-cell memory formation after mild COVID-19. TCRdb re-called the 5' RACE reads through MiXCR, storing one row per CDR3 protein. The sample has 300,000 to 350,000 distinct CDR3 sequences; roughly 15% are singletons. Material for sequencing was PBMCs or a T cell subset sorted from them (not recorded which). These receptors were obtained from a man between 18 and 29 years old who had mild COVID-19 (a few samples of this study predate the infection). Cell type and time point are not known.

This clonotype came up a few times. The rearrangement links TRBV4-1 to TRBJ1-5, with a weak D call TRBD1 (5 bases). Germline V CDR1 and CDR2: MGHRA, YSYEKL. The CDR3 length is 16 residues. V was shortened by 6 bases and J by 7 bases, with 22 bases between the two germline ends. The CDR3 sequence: CASRSTTGTRGQPQHF. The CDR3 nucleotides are TGCGCCAGCAGGTCGACCACCGGGACCCGTGGACAGCCCCAGCATTTT.

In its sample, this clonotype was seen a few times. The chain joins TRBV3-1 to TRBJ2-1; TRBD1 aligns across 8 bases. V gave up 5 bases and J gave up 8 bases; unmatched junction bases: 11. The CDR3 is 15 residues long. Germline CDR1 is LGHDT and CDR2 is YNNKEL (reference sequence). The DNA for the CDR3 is TGTGCCAGCAGCGCCGGCGTGGACAGGGAGTATGAGCAGTTCTTC. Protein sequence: CASSAGVDREYEQFF.

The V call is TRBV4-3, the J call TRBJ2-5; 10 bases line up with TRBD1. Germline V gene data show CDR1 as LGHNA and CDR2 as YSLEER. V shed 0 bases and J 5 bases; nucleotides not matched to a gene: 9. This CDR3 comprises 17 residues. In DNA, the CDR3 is TGCGCCAGCAGCCAAGACGTTGGGACAGGGGAAGTGGAGACCCAGTACTTC. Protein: CASSQDVGTGEVETQYF.

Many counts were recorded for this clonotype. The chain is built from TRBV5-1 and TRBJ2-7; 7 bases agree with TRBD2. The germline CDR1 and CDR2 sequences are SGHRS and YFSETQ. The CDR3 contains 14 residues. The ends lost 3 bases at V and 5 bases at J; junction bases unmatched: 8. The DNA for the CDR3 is TGCGCCAGCAGCTGGGGGACTATTTTGGACGAGCAGTACTTC. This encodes CASSWGTILDEQYF.

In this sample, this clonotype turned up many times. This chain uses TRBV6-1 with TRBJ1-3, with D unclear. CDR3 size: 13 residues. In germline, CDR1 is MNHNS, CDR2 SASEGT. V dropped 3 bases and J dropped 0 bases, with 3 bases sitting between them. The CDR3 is CASSEDSGNTIYF. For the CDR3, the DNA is TGTGCCAGCAGTGAGGACTCTGGAAACACCATATATTTT.

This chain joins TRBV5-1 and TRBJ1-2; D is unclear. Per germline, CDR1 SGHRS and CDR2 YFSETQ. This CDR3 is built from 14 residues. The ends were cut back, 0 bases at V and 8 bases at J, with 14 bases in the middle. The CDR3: CASSLGAEKYGYTF. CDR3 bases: TGCGCCAGCAGCTTGGGGGCAGAAAAGTACGGCTACACCTTC.

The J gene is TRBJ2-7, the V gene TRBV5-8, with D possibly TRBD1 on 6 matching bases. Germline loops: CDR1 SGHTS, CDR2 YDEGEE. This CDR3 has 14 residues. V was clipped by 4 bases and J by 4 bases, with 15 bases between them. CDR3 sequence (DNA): TGTGCCAGCAGCCACCGGGATCAGGGGTACGAGCAGTACTTC. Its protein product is CASSHRDQGYEQYF.

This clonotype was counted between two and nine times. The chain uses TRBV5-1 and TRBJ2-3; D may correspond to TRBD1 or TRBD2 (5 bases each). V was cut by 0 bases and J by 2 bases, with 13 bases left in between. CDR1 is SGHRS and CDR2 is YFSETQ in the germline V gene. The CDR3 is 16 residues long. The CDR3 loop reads CASSLDFRDLTDTQYF. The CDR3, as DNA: TGCGCCAGCAGCTTGGACTTTAGGGACCTCACAGATACGCAGTATTTT.

This CDR3 reads CASSYFRDSYEQYF. DNA of the CDR3: TGTGCCAGCAGTTATTTCCGAGACAGCTACGAGCAGTACTTC. The V call is TRBV6-2 or TRBV6-3, the J call TRBJ2-7, with D tentatively TRBD1 (5 bases). Deletions cut 3 bases from V and 3 bases from J, with 12 bases between. Germline CDR1 is MNHEY and CDR2 is SVGEGT. The CDR3 sequence is 14 residues long.

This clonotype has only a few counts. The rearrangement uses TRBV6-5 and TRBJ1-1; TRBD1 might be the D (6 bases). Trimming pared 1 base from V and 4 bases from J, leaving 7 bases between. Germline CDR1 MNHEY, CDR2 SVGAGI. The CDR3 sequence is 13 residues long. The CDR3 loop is CASSYWGATEAFF. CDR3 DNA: TGTGCCAGCAGTTACTGGGGGGCCACTGAAGCTTTCTTT.

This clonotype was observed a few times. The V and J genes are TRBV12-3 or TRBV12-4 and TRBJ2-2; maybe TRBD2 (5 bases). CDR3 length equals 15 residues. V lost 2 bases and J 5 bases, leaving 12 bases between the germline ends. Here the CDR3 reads CASSLMTTRTGELFF. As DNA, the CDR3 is TGTGCCAGCAGTTTAATGACTACGAGGACCGGGGAGCTGTTTTTT.

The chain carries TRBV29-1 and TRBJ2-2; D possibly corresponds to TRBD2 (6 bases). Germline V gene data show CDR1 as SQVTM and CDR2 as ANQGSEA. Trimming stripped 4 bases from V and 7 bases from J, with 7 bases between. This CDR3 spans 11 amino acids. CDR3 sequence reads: CSVGRGGELFF. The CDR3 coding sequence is TGCAGCGTTGGGAGGGGCGGGGAGCTGTTTTTT.

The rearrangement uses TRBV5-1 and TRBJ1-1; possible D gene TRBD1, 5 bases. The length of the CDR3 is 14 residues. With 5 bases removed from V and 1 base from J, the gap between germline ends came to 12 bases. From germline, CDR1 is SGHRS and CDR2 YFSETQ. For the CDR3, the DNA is TGCGCCAGCAGTTCCTATGGACAGAACACTGAAGCTTTCTTT. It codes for CASSSYGQNTEAFF.

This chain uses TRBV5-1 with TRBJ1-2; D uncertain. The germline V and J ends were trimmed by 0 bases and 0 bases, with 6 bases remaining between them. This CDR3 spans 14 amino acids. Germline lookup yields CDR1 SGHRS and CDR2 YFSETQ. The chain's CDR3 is CASSLEHANYGYTF. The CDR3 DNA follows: TGCGCCAGCAGCTTGGAACACGCTAACTATGGCTACACCTTC.

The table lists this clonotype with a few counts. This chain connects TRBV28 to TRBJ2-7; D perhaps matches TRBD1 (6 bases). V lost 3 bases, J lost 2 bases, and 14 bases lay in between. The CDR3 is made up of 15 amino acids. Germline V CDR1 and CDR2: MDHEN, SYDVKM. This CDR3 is CASSFNRVVTYEQYF. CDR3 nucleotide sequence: TGTGCCAGCAGTTTCAACAGGGTAGTGACCTACGAGCAGTACTTC. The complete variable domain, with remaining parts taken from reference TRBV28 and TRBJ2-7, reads DVKVTQSSRYLVKRTGEKVFLECVQDMDHENMFWYRQDPGLGLRLIYFSYDVKMKEKGDIPEGYSVSREKKERFSLILESASTNQTSMYLCASSFNRVVTYEQYFGPGTRLTVT.

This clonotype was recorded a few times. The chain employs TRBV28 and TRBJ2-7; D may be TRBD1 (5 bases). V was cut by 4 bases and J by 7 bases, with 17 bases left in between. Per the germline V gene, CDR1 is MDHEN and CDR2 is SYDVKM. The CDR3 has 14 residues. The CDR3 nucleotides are TGTGCCAGCAGTTCAGAACAGGCCCCTCGGGAGCAGTACGTC. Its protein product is CASSSEQAPREQYV.

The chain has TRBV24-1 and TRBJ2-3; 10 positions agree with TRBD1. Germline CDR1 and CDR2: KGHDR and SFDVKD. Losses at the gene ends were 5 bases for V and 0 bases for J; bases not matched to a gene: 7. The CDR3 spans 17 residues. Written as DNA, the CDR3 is TGTGCCACCAGTGGAGGGACAGGGGACCCGAGCACAGATACGCAGTATTTT. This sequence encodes CATSGGTGDPSTDTQYF.

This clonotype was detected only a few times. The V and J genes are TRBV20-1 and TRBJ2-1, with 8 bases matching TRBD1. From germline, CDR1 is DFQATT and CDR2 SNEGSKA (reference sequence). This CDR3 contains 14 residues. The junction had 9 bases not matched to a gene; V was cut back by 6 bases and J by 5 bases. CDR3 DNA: TGCAGTGCCGTTCGGGACAGGCAAAACAATGAGCAGTTCTTC. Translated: CSAVRDRQNNEQFF.

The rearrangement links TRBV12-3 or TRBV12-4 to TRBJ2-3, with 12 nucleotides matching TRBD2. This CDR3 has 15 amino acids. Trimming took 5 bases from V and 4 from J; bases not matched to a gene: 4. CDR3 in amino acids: CASSPGTSGPDTQYF. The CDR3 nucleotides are TGTGCCAGCAGTCCGGGGACTAGCGGGCCAGATACGCAGTATTTT.

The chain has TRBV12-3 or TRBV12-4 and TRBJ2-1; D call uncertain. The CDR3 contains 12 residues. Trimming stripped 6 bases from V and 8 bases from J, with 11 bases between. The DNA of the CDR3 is TGTGCCAGCAGGCGAGAGTTGGATGAGCAGTTCTTC. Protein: CASRRELDEQFF.

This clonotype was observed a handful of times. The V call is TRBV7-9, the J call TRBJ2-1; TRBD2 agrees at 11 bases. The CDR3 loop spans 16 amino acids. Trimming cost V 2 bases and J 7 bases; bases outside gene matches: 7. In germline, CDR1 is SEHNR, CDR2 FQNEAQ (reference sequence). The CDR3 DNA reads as TGTGCCAGCAGCTTACGATTTCGGACTAGCGGGAATGAGCAGTTCTTC. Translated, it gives CASSLRFRTSGNEQFF.

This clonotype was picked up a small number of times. The CDR3 nucleotides read TGTGCCGGAGCCGGACAGGGAGAAAAACTGTTTTTT. Translated, it gives CAGAGQGEKLFF. The chain uses TRBV24-1 and TRBJ1-4; 8 bases map to TRBD1. This CDR3 contains 12 residues. Per germline, CDR1 KGHDR and CDR2 SFDVKD. V shed 12 bases and J 8 bases; nucleotides not matched to a gene: 7.

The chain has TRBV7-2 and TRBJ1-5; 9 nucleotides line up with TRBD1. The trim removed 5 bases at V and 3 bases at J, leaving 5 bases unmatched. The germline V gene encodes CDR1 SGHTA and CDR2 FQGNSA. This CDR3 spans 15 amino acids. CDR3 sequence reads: CASSLWTGDNQPQHF. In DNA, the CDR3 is TGTGCCAGCAGCCTTTGGACAGGGGACAATCAGCCCCAGCATTTT.

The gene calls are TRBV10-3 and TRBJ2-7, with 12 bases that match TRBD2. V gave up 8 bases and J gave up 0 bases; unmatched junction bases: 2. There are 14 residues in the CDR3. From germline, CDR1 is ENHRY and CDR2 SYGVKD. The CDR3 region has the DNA TGTGCCATCCGGACTAGCGGGGACTCCTACGAGCAGTACTTC. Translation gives CAIRTSGDSYEQYF.

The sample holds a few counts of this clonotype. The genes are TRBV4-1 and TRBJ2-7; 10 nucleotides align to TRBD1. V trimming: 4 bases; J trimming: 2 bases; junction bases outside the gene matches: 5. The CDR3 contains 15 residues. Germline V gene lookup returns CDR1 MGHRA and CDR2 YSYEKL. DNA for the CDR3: TGCGCCAGCAGCCTCGGGACAGGGGTCACCTACGAGCAGTACGTC. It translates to CASSLGTGVTYEQYV.

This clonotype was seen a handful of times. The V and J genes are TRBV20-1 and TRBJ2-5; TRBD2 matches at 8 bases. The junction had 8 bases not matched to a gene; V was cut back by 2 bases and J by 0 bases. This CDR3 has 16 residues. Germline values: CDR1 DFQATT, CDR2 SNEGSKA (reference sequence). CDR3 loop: CSARSAGDPNQETQYF. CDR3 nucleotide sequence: TGCAGTGCTAGATCAGCGGGGGACCCAAACCAAGAGACCCAGTACTTC.

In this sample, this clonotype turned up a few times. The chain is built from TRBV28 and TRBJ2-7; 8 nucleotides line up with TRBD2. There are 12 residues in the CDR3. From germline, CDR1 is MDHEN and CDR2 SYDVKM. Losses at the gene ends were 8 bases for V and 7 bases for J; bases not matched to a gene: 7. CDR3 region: CASAGGGWEQYV. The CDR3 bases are TGTGCCAGCGCCGGGGGGGGCTGGGAGCAGTACGTC.

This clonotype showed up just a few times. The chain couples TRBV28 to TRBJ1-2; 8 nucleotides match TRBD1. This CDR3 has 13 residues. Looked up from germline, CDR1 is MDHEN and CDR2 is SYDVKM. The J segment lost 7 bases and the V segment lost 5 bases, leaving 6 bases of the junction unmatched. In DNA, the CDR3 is TGTGCCAGCAGTCAACAGGGGGTCTCTGGCTACACCTTC. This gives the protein CASSQQGVSGYTF.

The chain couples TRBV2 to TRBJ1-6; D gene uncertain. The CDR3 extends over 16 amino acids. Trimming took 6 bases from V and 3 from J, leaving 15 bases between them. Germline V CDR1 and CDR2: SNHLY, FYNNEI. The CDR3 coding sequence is TGTGCCAGCAGCGCCATTCGGGGTGTCTATAATTCACCCCTCCACTTT. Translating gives CASSAIRGVYNSPLHF.

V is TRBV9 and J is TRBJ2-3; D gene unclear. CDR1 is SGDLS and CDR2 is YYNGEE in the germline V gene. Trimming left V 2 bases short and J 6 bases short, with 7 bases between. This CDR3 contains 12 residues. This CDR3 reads CASSVREDTQYF. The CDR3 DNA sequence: TGTGCCAGCAGCGTCCGTGAGGATACGCAGTATTTT.